This T cell receptor (beta chain) is drawn from a study of identical twins. Notes on the study in general: Conclusions leaned on cross-sectional statistical analysis and did not track the same donors over time. Insertions ran lower in abundant cord blood beta clonotypes, though not in memory repertoires. In beta out-of-frame sequences, the excess sharing between twins was weaker.

In TCRdb, the 5' RACE reads were re-called with MiXCR into one record per CDR3 protein. The sample shows around 1.7 million distinct CDR3 sequences, 32% of them seen only once. This clonotype was detected a few times. Its antigen remains unknown. Sequenced sample: cord blood. The TCR originated in a newborn girl in good health.

The CDR3 nucleotides read TGTGCCACCAGCCCTACAGGGGGATACACTGAAGCTTTCTTT. It is translated as CATSPTGGYTEAFF. V and J are TRBV10-3 and TRBJ1-1; TRBD1 matches at 8 bases. CDR3 length equals 14 residues. From germline, CDR1 is ENHRY and CDR2 SYGVKD. Trimming cost V 10 bases and J 3 bases; bases outside gene matches: 10.